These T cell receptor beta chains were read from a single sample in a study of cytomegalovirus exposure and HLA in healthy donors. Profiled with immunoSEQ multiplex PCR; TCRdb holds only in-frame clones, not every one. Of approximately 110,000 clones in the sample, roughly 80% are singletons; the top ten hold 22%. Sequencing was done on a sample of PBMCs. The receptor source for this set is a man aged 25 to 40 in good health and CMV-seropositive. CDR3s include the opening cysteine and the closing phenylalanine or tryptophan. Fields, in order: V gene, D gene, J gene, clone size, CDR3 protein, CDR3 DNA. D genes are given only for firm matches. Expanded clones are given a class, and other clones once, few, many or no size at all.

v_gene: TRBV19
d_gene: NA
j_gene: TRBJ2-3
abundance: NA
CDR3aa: CASSILEGPDTQYF
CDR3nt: TGTGCCAGTAGTATATTGGAGGGTCCTGATACGCAGTATTTT

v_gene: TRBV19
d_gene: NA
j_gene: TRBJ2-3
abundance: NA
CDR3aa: CASSDNGDTQYF
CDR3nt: TGTGCCAGTAGTGACAACGGAGATACGCAGTATTTT

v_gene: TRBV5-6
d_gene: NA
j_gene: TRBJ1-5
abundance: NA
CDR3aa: CASSLWGAGNQPQHF
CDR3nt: TGTGCCAGCAGCTTGTGGGGCGCAGGCAATCAGCCCCAGCATTTT

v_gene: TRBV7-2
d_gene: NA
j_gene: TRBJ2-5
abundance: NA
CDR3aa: CASTQRREETQYF
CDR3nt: TGTGCCAGCACCCAGCGGAGGGAGGAGACCCAGTACTTC

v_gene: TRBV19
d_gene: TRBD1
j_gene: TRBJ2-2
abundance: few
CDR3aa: CASSSRQGKTGELFF
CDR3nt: TGTGCCAGTAGTAGCAGACAGGGGAAGACCGGGGAGCTGTTTTTT

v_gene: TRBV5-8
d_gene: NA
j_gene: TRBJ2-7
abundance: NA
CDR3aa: CASSYRDTLSYEQYF
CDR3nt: TGTGCCAGCAGCTACCGGGACACACTATCCTACGAGCAGTACTTC

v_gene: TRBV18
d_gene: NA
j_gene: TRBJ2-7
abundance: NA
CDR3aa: CASSPQGSYEQYF
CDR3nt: TGTGCCAGCTCACCCCAGGGCTCCTACGAGCAGTACTTC

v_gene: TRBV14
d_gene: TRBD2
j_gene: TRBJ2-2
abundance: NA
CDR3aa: CASSQRTSWGGELFF
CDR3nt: TGTGCCAGCAGCCAAAGGACTAGCTGGGGCGGGGAGCTGTTTTTT

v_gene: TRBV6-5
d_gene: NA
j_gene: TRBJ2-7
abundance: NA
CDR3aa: CASSADIWVYEQYF
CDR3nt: TGTGCCAGCAGTGCGGACATTTGGGTCTACGAGCAGTACTTC

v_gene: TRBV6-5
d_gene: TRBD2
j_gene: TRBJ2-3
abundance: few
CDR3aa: CASRLAGYSTDTQYF
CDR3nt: TGTGCCAGCAGGTTAGCGGGATATTCGACAGATACGCAGTATTTT

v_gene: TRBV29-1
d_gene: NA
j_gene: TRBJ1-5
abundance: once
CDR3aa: CSVAGGSGQPQHF
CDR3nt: TGCAGCGTTGCCGGTGGGAGCGGGCAGCCCCAGCATTTT

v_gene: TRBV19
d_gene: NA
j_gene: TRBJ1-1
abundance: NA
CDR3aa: CASSLTRQYTEAFF
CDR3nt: TGTGCCAGTAGCCTTACTCGACAGTACACTGAAGCTTTCTTT

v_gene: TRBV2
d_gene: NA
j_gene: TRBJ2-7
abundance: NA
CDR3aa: CASRTTGEYF
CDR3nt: TGTGCCAGTCGAACGACAGGAGAGTACTTC

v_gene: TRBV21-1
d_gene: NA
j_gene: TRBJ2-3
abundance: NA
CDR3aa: CASSKPPGLAGGSTDTQYF
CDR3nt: TGTGCCAGCAGCAAACCTCCGGGACTAGCGGGGGGGAGCACAGATACGCAGTATTTT